This T cell receptor beta chain comes out of a study of a mutant IDH1 vaccine in newly diagnosed glioma. Generated by immunoSEQ multiplex PCR, the TCRdb table keeps only in-frame clones and is missing some. The sample records some 130,000 clones, roughly 77% being singletons. The CDR3 runs to 15 residues. Germline-derived CDR1 and CDR2 are GTSNPN and SVGIG (reference sequence). J lost 6 bases, V lost 1 base, and 8 bases had no gene match. A note on this clone: Its matching antigen is unknown.

Sample time point: week 11, during vaccination. Each dose delivered 300 ug of mutant IDH1 20-mer peptide subcutaneously with imiquimod. Diagnosis in the donors showed new WHO grade 3 or 4 astrocytomas that were IDH1-mutant and ATRX-lost. The source is a man in his forties with glioma. The chain combines TRBV30 with TRBJ1-4; 7 bases align to TRBD1. The sequenced sample was PBMCs, obtained from a glioma patient whose treatment included an IDH1 peptide vaccine. CDR3 in DNA: TGTGCCTGGAGTGAAGGGAGGCAGGGGGATGAAAAACTGTTTTTT. Amino acids: CAWSEGRQGDEKLFF.